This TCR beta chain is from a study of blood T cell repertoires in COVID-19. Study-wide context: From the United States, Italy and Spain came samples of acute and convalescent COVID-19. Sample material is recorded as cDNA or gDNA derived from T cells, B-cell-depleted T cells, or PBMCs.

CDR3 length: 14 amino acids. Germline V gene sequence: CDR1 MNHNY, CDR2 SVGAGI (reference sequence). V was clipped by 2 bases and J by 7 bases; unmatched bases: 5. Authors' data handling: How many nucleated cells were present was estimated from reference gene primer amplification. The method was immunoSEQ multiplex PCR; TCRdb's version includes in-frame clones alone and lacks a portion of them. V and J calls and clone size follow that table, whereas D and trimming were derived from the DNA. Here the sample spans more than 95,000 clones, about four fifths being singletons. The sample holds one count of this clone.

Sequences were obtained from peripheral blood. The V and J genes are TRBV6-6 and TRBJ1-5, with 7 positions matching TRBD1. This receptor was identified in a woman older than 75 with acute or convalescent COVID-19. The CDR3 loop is CASSYHTGEQPQHF. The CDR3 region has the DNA TGTGCCAGCAGTTACCATACAGGGGAACAGCCCCAGCATTTT.